The clone carrying this T cell receptor beta chain was counted ten times or more. Its specificity is not known. Per germline, CDR1 SGHRS and CDR2 YFSETQ. The J segment lost 6 bases and the V segment lost 0 bases, leaving 7 bases of the junction unmatched. This CDR3 is 16 amino acids long. The data are from a study of breast tumors, draining lymph nodes, adjacent tissues. TCRdb independently ran MiXCR on the multiplex PCR reads; one entry per CDR3 protein. The sample has about 180,000 distinct CDR3 sequences, around 35% seen once. The lymph nodes were axillary draining lymph nodes from breast cancer patients. Study-level results: Data only fit, rather than demonstrated, lymph node origin of most tumor T cells.

This sequence was found in a female donor with breast cancer. Some clones in this sample may be carry-over from other donors' samples. The V gene is TRBV5-1, the J gene TRBJ2-3; TRBD2 agrees at 10 bases. Source material: axillary lymph node tissue. The CDR3 is CASSLEPSGGWDTQYF. DNA for the CDR3: TGCGCCAGCAGCTTGGAACCTAGCGGGGGTTGGGATACGCAGTATTTT.